These 7 T cell receptor beta chains originate from one sample sequenced in a study of spatial heterogeneity in lung cancer. Study findings and constraints: In tumors, expanded intratumoral alpha and beta TCR counts tracked mutation counts.

Antigen specificity for these receptors is unknown. MiXCR, run by TCRdb on the 5' RACE reads, gives a single entry per CDR3 protein. The repertoire includes around 100,000 distinct CDR3 sequences, 3.5% to 5% of them detected once, and about 20% sits in the top ten. Time point: sample taken at primary tumor resection. The sequencing here drew on lung tumor tissue, taken at surgery. The receptors derive from a male donor with early-stage non-small cell lung cancer.

Concerning this clonotype: This sequence may be a read error, since a much larger clone differs from it by one base. The rearrangement joins TRBV7-9 to TRBJ2-7; D gene ambiguous. The CDR3 is 13 residues long. Germline V gene lookup returns CDR1 SEHNR and CDR2 FQNEAQ (reference sequence). V was trimmed by 5 bases and J by 6 bases, leaving 14 bases between them. CDR3 protein: CASSPPPTFEQYF. In nucleotides, the CDR3 is TGTGCCAGCAGCCCCCCCCCAACCTTCGAGCAGTACTTC.

This clonotype was counted at least ten times. The chain has TRBV10-3 and TRBJ2-2; 7 bases match TRBD2. Germline V gene lookup returns CDR1 ENHRY and CDR2 SYGVKD. CDR3 length equals 17 residues. V shed 0 bases, J shed 5 bases, and the junction held 9 bases outside the gene matches. Here the CDR3 DNA reads TGTGCCATCAGTGAGTCGAAGGGCGGGAGTTTTACCGGGGAGCTGTTTTTT. Translating it yields CAISESKGGSFTGELFF.

This clonotype has just a few counts. The gene calls are TRBV7-9 and TRBJ1-4; TRBD1 aligns across 7 bases. CDR1 is SEHNR, CDR2 FQNEAQ, per germline (reference sequence). With 3 bases clipped from V and 2 bases from J, the junction kept 6 bases outside the gene matches. The CDR3 length is 16 residues. Here the CDR3 DNA reads TGTGCCAGCAGCTTCCCGAGACAGGGCACTAATGAAAAACTGTTTTTT. Amino acids: CASSFPRQGTNEKLFF.

This clonotype was seen repeatedly, ten times or more. This chain links TRBV28 with TRBJ1-4; D not certain. The V end was cut by 5 bases, the J end by 0 bases, with 10 bases between. Germline V gene data show CDR1 as MDHEN and CDR2 as SYDVKM. This CDR3 has 15 residues. CDR3 in amino acids: CASSVGMPTNEKLFF. CDR3 sequence (DNA): TGTGCCAGCAGTGTAGGGATGCCAACTAATGAAAAACTGTTTTTT.

This clonotype was picked up many times. The V call is TRBV2, the J call TRBJ2-5; tentatively, D is TRBD1 (5 bases). V was pared by 4 bases and J by 1 base, with 7 bases between. The CDR3 is made up of 13 amino acids. Germline CDR1 and CDR2: SNHLY and FYNNEI. The CDR3 DNA follows: TGTGCCAGCAGTGTGGACATCCAAGAGACCCAGTACTTC. Protein sequence: CASSVDIQETQYF.

The table lists this clonotype with many counts. V usage is TRBV11-2 and J usage is TRBJ2-5, with D possibly being TRBD2 (5 bases). This CDR3 has 14 residues. V dropped 4 bases and J dropped 7 bases, with 16 bases sitting between them. The V gene's germline CDR1 is SGHAT and CDR2 FQNNGV. CDR3 in amino acids: CASSSQTTRVTQYF. In DNA form, the CDR3 reads TGTGCCAGCAGCTCGCAGACCACGCGGGTGACCCAGTACTTC.

This clonotype occurred many times. The rearrangement joins TRBV4-2 to TRBJ1-6, with D tentatively TRBD1 (6 bases). The ends were cut back, 7 bases at V and 9 bases at J, with 10 bases in the middle. This CDR3 region has 12 residues. CDR1 and CDR2 (germline): LGHNA, YNFKEQ. CDR3 protein: CASNLGGSPLHF. CDR3 coding DNA: TGTGCCAGCAACCTAGGGGGTTCACCCCTCCACTTT.